Listed below are T cell receptor beta chains from one sample, sequenced in a study of T-cell reconstitution after alpha-beta-depleted transplantation in children. TCRdb re-called the PCR reads with MiXCR, one entry per CDR3 protein. The sample lists about 610,000 distinct CDR3 sequences; roughly 10% were seen once. The starting material was PBMCs from the stem cell graft donor, obtained from the stem cell graft. The receptor source for this set is a human donor who donated a stem cell graft to a child with acute myeloid leukemia. The CDR3 runs from the conserved cysteine through the conserved F or W. A D gene is named only where the DNA matches it firmly. A row's size may be missing; if present it is once, few, many or a size class.

d_call,clone_size,v_call,j_call,cdr3_aa,cdr3_nt
TRBD2,many,TRBV20-1,TRBJ2-1,CSATTSGSNEQFF,TGCAGTGCTACAACTAGCGGGAGTAATGAGCAGTTCTTC
-,many,TRBV3-1,TRBJ2-7,CASSQDLDEYEQYF,TGTGCCAGCAGCCAAGATCTGGACGAATACGAGCAGTACTTC
TRBD2,few,TRBV20-1,TRBJ2-2,CSASGGGRADGELFF,TGCAGTGCATCGGGGGGCGGGAGGGCCGACGGGGAGCTGTTTTTT
-,-,TRBV29-1,TRBJ2-2,CSVEVVQGELFF,TGCAGCGTTGAAGTAGTCCAGGGGGAGCTGTTTTTT
TRBD2,few,TRBV29-1,TRBJ2-4,CSVYQLAGENIQYF,TGCAGCGTTTACCAACTAGCGGGAGAGAACATTCAGTACTTC
-,-,TRBV11-1,TRBJ2-7,CASSFNAGPYEQYF,TGTGCCAGCAGCTTCAACGCCGGTCCCTACGAGCAGTACTTC
TRBD1,-,TRBV7-2,TRBJ2-6,CASNDRGANNVLTF,TGTGCCAGCAACGACAGGGGAGCTAACAACGTCCTGACTTTC
TRBD2,few,TRBV9,TRBJ2-2,CASRVASGNAGELFF,TGTGCCAGCAGGGTCGCTAGCGGGAACGCCGGGGAGCTGTTTTTT
-,many,TRBV20-1,TRBJ2-4,CSARVVARGTLQYF,TGCAGTGCTAGAGTGGTTGCTCGGGGGACTCTTCAGTACTTC
-,few,TRBV7-6,TRBJ2-7,CASSSRGDGHYEQYF,TGTGCCAGCAGCTCCCGGGGTGACGGCCACTACGAGCAGTACTTC
-,-,TRBV12-3/TRBV12-4,TRBJ1-6,CASSPGPHNSPLHF,TGTGCCAGCAGCCCCGGACCTCATAATTCACCCCTCCACTTT
-,many,TRBV20-1,TRBJ2-1,CSATPWLAISNEQFF,TGCAGTGCTACCCCGTGGCTAGCGATAAGCAATGAGCAGTTCTTC
-,-,TRBV5-1,TRBJ2-7,CASSSGFNSYEQYF,TGCGCCAGCAGCTCAGGGTTTAATAGTTACGAGCAGTACTTC
-,-,TRBV21-1,TRBJ1-6,CASSKGTQRNSPLHF,TGTGCCAGCAGCAAGGGCACTCAACGTAATTCACCCCTCCACTTT
-,-,TRBV7-9,TRBJ2-5,CASSDGPAGWTQYF,TGTGCCAGCAGCGACGGGCCAGCCGGGTGGACCCAGTACTTC
-,-,TRBV30,TRBJ2-1,CAWTFPGLRSNEQFF,TGTGCCTGGACCTTCCCGGGACTCCGGAGCAATGAGCAGTTCTTC
-,-,TRBV5-6,TRBJ1-3,CASSLDSHSGNTIYF,TGTGCCAGCAGCTTGGACAGCCACTCTGGAAACACCATATATTTT
-,-,TRBV30,TRBJ1-1,CACKQIEAFF,TGTGCCTGTAAACAAATTGAAGCTTTCTTT
TRBD2,few,TRBV10-3,TRBJ2-3,CAISGGLGRTDTQYF,TGTGCCATCAGTGGGGGACTAGGTCGCACAGATACGCAGTATTTT
TRBD2,many,TRBV20-1,TRBJ2-5,CSARTLAGPETQYF,TGCAGTGCTAGAACACTAGCGGGACCAGAGACCCAGTACTTC
-,many,TRBV10-3,TRBJ2-1,CAISGVYNEQFF,TGTGCCATCAGTGGGGTGTACAATGAGCAGTTCTTC
-,-,TRBV20-1,TRBJ2-6,CSASGTGALAGANVLTF,TGCAGTGCTAGCGGCACAGGCGCCCTCGCTGGGGCCAACGTCCTGACTTTC
-,many,TRBV15,TRBJ2-5,CATSQPSWDEETQYF,TGTGCCACCAGCCAGCCCTCATGGGACGAAGAGACCCAGTACTTC
-,few,TRBV29-1,TRBJ1-1,CSVGWGDTEAFF,TGCAGCGTTGGTTGGGGGGACACTGAAGCTTTCTTT